The rows below give T cell receptor beta chains drawn from one sample of a study of T cells in Graves' hyperthyroidism and ophthalmopathy. Each CDR3 protein is one row after TCRdb ran MiXCR on the multiplex PCR reads. The table includes about 270,000 distinct CDR3 sequences, 13% to 15% detected once. Sequencing was performed on blood. The receptors originated from a woman in her 50s with Graves' hyperthyroidism that later progressed to Graves' ophthalmopathy. The CDR3 runs from the conserved cysteine through the conserved F or W. A D gene is named only where the DNA matches it firmly. Size is omitted from some rows. Given values are once, few, many or a class for expanded clones.

CDR3 length | J gene | V gene | D gene | clone size | CDR3 DNA | CDR3 protein
14 | TRBJ1-3 | TRBV2 | NA | many | TGTGCCAGCGGGGTCACCAACTCTGGAAACACCATATATTTT | CASGVTNSGNTIYF
13 | TRBJ2-3 | TRBV27 | TRBD1 | many | TGTGCCAGCAGAGACAGGGTGGCAGATACGCAGTATTTT | CASRDRVADTQYF
14 | TRBJ1-4 | TRBV6-1 | TRBD1 | many | TGTGCCAGCAGTTCCAGGGGGAGAAGTGAAAAACTGTTTTTT | CASSSRGRSEKLFF
14 | TRBJ1-1 | TRBV5-1 | NA | many | TGTGCCAGCAGCTTTACAGGGAAGAACACTGAAGCTTTCTTT | CASSFTGKNTEAFF
15 | TRBJ1-3 | TRBV29-1 | NA | many | TGCAGCGTTGAAGGGGGGAGCGACTCTGGAAACACCATATATTTT | CSVEGGSDSGNTIYF
11 | TRBJ2-2 | TRBV24-1 | NA | NA | TGTGCCACCAGGAAAGGCGGGGAGCTGTTTTTT | CATRKGGELFF
15 | TRBJ2-1 | TRBV28 | TRBD2 | many | TGTGCCAGCAGCCTCGGGACTAGCCCATACAATGAGCAGTTCTTC | CASSLGTSPYNEQFF
15 | TRBJ2-1 | TRBV6-1 | TRBD2 | once | TGTGCCAGCAGTGCCTATAGCGGGGCGTACAATGAGCAGTTCTTC | CASSAYSGAYNEQFF
12 | TRBJ1-1 | TRBV11-2 | NA | many | TGTGCCAGCAGCTCCCTATCCGAGGGGGCTTTCTTT | CASSSLSEGAFF
15 | TRBJ2-3 | TRBV29-1 | TRBD2 | many | TGCAGCGTTGGAGTTCGGGAGGGATACACAGATACGCAGTATTTT | CSVGVREGYTDTQYF
15 | TRBJ1-2 | TRBV28 | NA | many | TGTGCCAGCAGTTCCTCAACCGCAGACGTCTATGGCTACACCTTC | CASSSSTADVYGYTF
14 | TRBJ2-3 | TRBV18 | NA | many | TGTGCCAGCTCACCACCGGGGAAGGCAGATACGCAGTATTTT | CASSPPGKADTQYF
15 | TRBJ2-5 | TRBV5-1 | TRBD1 | NA | TGCGCCAGCAGCTCATTCGACAGGGGAGGCGAGACCCAGTACTTC | CASSSFDRGGETQYF
15 | TRBJ1-5 | TRBV20-1 | NA | many | TGCAGTGCTAGTGATGCGGGGGGCGACAATCAGCCCCAGCATTTT | CSASDAGGDNQPQHF
12 | TRBJ2-7 | TRBV27 | NA | many | TGTGCCAGCAGTGGGCTTGGTAGAGAGCAGTACTTC | CASSGLGREQYF
16 | TRBJ2-1 | TRBV9 | NA | many | TGTGCCAGCAGCGTCGGTATAGCGCGGGACCACAATGAGCAGTTCTTC | CASSVGIARDHNEQFF
15 | TRBJ2-2 | TRBV7-2 | TRBD1 | many | TGTGCCAGCAGCCCCGGGACAGGGTACACCGGGGAGCTGTTTTTT | CASSPGTGYTGELFF
13 | TRBJ2-1 | TRBV4-1 | TRBD1 | once | TGCGCCAGCAGCCAAGGGACAGGGGGCCGGGGGTTCTTC | CASSQGTGGRGFF
15 | TRBJ1-5 | TRBV18 | TRBD1 | many | TGTGCCAGCTCACCCGACAGGGGCACGGTCCAGCCCCAGCATTTT | CASSPDRGTVQPQHF
13 | TRBJ2-4 | TRBV28 | NA | many | TGTGCCAGCAGTCCCTTCACAGCCCACATTCAGTACTTC | CASSPFTAHIQYF
13 | TRBJ2-5 | TRBV15 | NA | many | TGTGCCACCAGCAGAGTAGGCCGGGAGACCCAGTACTTC | CATSRVGRETQYF
14 | TRBJ2-2 | TRBV19 | NA | once | TGTGTCAGTAGTATCAGGGGTCACGGCGGGGAGCTGTTTTTT | CVSSIRGHGGELFF
14 | TRBJ1-1 | TRBV2 | TRBD1 | many | TGTGCCAGCACCCTACAGGGGGGGAACACTGAAGCTTTCTTT | CASTLQGGNTEAFF
13 | TRBJ2-7 | TRBV15 | NA | NA | TGTGCCACCAGCAGAGCGCTTACGGGCGAGCAGTACTTC | CATSRALTGEQYF
13 | TRBJ2-3 | TRBV7-9 | NA | NA | TGTGCCAGCACTGATGGGGACACAGATACGCAGTATTTT | CASTDGDTDTQYF
15 | TRBJ1-2 | TRBV5-1 | TRBD1 | few | TGCGCCAGCAGCCGTCCCGGGACAGGGGGCGATGGCTACACCTTC | CASSRPGTGGDGYTF
15 | TRBJ2-5 | TRBV19 | NA | NA | TGTGCCAGTAGTATTTACCGGGGGATTCAAGAGACCCAGTACTTC | CASSIYRGIQETQYF
13 | TRBJ2-7 | TRBV15 | NA | few | TGTGCCACCAGCACCAGGGTGGACTACGAGCAGTACTTC | CATSTRVDYEQYF
12 | TRBJ1-2 | TRBV20-1 | NA | NA | TGCAGTGCTAAGTGGGTGGGCTATGGCTACACCTTC | CSAKWVGYGYTF
14 | TRBJ2-5 | TRBV5-8 | NA | few | TGTGCCAGCAGCCATGGACAGACTAAAGAGACCCAGTACTTC | CASSHGQTKETQYF
14 | TRBJ1-2 | TRBV12-3/TRBV12-4 | TRBD1 | many | TGTGCCAGCAGTGCGGGACAGGCTAACTATGGCTACACCTTC | CASSAGQANYGYTF
20 | TRBJ2-1 | TRBV11-2 | TRBD2 | NA | TGTGCCAGCAGCCCCGGAGGCGGGACTAGCGGGGGGGCCCAATACAATGAGCAGTTCTTC | CASSPGGGTSGGAQYNEQFF
15 | TRBJ2-7 | TRBV11-2 | TRBD2 | many | TGTGCCAGCAGTTCGAGCCGGGACTACTCCTACGAGCAGTACTTC | CASSSSRDYSYEQYF
14 | TRBJ2-7 | TRBV7-9 | NA | many | TGTGCCAGCAGCCCTTCTTCCATCTTCTACGAGCAGTACTTC | CASSPSSIFYEQYF
15 | TRBJ2-3 | TRBV14 | TRBD2 | many | TGTGCCAGCAGCCCACGCGGGAGGGGCACAGATACGCAGTATTTT | CASSPRGRGTDTQYF
16 | TRBJ2-3 | TRBV28 | TRBD2 | many | TGTGCCAGCAGTATGCGGACTAGCGGGAGTTTAGATACGCAGTATTTT | CASSMRTSGSLDTQYF
19 | TRBJ2-1 | TRBV10-3 | NA | few | TGTGCCATCAGCGCCGGGACAGCCCTCGGGGGAGCCCGGGGACATGAGCAGTTCTTC | CAISAGTALGGARGHEQFF
15 | TRBJ1-1 | TRBV7-8 | NA | few | TGTGCCAGCAGCTTCCCTATGGGGGGCGTAGGTAAAACTTTCTTT | CASSFPMGGVGKTFF
11 | TRBJ2-7 | TRBV5-8 | NA | many | TGTGCCAGCAGCGGTGAGGGCGAGCAGTACTTC | CASSGEGEQYF
11 | TRBJ1-1 | TRBV19 | NA | NA | TGTGCCAGTAAGCAGTACTCTGAAGCTTTCTTT | CASKQYSEAFF
14 | TRBJ1-4 | TRBV12-3/TRBV12-4 | NA | many | TGTGCCAGCAGTACGGAGACAGGTCTCGAAAAACTGTTTTTT | CASSTETGLEKLFF
15 | TRBJ2-5 | TRBV10-3 | NA | many | TGTGCCATCAGCCCATTACCGGACTCGCAAGAGACCCAGTACTTC | CAISPLPDSQETQYF
14 | TRBJ2-5 | TRBV18 | NA | many | TGTGCCAGCTCACCGGGACTTTCTGAAGAGACCCAGTACTTC | CASSPGLSEETQYF
15 | TRBJ2-5 | TRBV7-2 | NA | NA | TGTGCCAGCAGCTTAAACGGGGGCTACCAAGAGACCCAGTACTTC | CASSLNGGYQETQYF
14 | TRBJ2-5 | TRBV5-5 | NA | few | TGTGCCAGCAGCTTGGGCAGGTTAGAAGAGACCCAGTACTTC | CASSLGRLEETQYF
17 | TRBJ2-1 | TRBV29-1 | TRBD2 | few | TGCAGCGTTGAAGAGGAGGTAGCGGGACGCTTCTACAATGAGCAGTTCTTC | CSVEEEVAGRFYNEQFF
14 | TRBJ2-7 | TRBV2 | TRBD2 | many | TGTGCCAGCAGAGGACTAGCGGGAGTAATTGAGCAGTACTTC | CASRGLAGVIEQYF
14 | TRBJ2-2 | TRBV7-9 | NA | NA | TGTGCCAGCAGCCAAGGCCTGGTCGCCGGGGAGCTGTTTTTT | CASSQGLVAGELFF
13 | TRBJ1-1 | TRBV29-1 | NA | many | TGCAGCGTTGCTGAGGGGGTTAACACTGAAGCTTTCTTT | CSVAEGVNTEAFF
17 | TRBJ1-5 | TRBV30 | NA | many | TGTGCCTGGAGTGTACAGCGGGGAGGGAACAGCAATCAGCCCCAGCATTTT | CAWSVQRGGNSNQPQHF
18 | TRBJ1-1 | TRBV28 | NA | many | TGTGCCAGCAACTCTCAACCTCGGGGCAGACGCATGAACACTGAAGCTTTCTTT | CASNSQPRGRRMNTEAFF
16 | TRBJ2-3 | TRBV9 | NA | NA | TGTGCCAGCAGCGTAGTAGGGAGGACTGTCACAGATACGCAGTATTTT | CASSVVGRTVTDTQYF
15 | TRBJ2-5 | TRBV7-2 | TRBD1 | many | TGTGCCAGCAGCTCGCGGACAGGTGGCGTTGAGACCCAGTACTTC | CASSSRTGGVETQYF
18 | TRBJ2-3 | TRBV18 | TRBD2 | many | TGTGCCAGCTCACCCTCCTCCCGGACTAGCGGATCCACAGATACGCAGTATTTT | CASSPSSRTSGSTDTQYF
12 | TRBJ2-1 | TRBV7-2 | NA | many | TGTGCCAGCCAAGGGAAGGGATATGAGCAGTTCTTC | CASQGKGYEQFF